A single sample is the source of the 14 T cell receptor beta chains below, sequenced in a study of shared clonotypes between healthy human individuals. Clones were read by immunoSEQ multiplex PCR, and TCRdb kept only the in-frame ones, dropping some. The table lists 470,000 or so clones, roughly 80% of them singletons. The sequencing sample was made of PBMCs. These receptors came from a woman aged 40-49 years in good health. Some clones in this sample may be carry-over from other donors' samples.

The chain couples TRBV10-3 to TRBJ1-4; perhaps TRBD1 as D (6 bases). Trimming took 6 bases from V and 4 from J, leaving 12 bases between them. The germline CDR1 and CDR2 sequences are ENHRY and SYGVKD. The CDR3 contains 14 residues. The CDR3 region has the DNA TGTGCCATCAGCCAGGGGTTGGGTAATGAAAAACTGTTTTTT. Protein sequence: CAISQGLGNEKLFF.

This clone was counted ten times or more. Other DNA sequences from this sample encode an identical CDR3 as well. J is TRBJ2-7 and V is TRBV6-1; 7 bases fit TRBD1. Germline V lookup: CDR1 MNHNS, CDR2 SASEGT. CDR3 size: 15 residues. With 0 bases clipped from V and 2 bases from J, the junction kept 4 bases outside the gene matches. This chain's CDR3 is CASSEAGTAAYEQYF. CDR3 sequence (DNA): TGTGCCAGCAGTGAAGCCGGGACAGCAGCCTACGAGCAGTACTTC.

The chain joins TRBV9 to TRBJ1-1; D gene ambiguous. In germline, CDR1 is SGDLS, CDR2 YYNGEE. V was cut by 0 bases and J by 0 bases, with 15 bases left in between. The CDR3 length is 17 residues. CDR3 bases: TGTGCCAGCAGCGTAGGAGGCAGTTCCTACATGAACACTGAAGCTTTCTTT. The encoded protein is CASSVGGSSYMNTEAFF.

Points on this clone: At one end, the junction sequence differs from germline, possibly due to a read error. This chain connects TRBV7-7 to TRBJ2-2, with D possibly matching TRBD2 (6 bases). CDR1 and CDR2 (germline): SSHAT, FNYEAQ (reference sequence). The CDR3 totals 16 residues. CDR3 loop: CASSSPVGGGTGELFF. In nucleotides, the CDR3 is TGTGCTAGCAGCTCGCCGGTGGGAGGTGGCACCGGGGAGCTGTTTTTT.

This chain connects TRBV27 to TRBJ2-4; tentative D call: TRBD2 (5 bases). Germline CDR1 and CDR2: MNHEY and SMNVEV (reference sequence). V shed 9 bases and J shed 9 bases, with 18 bases lying between them. This CDR3 has 13 amino acids. The CDR3 sequence: CASRGRGEGIQYF. As DNA, the CDR3 is TGTGCCAGTAGAGGACGGGGAGAGGGCATTCAGTACTTC.

This chain joins TRBV21-1 and TRBJ1-1. TRBV21-1 constitutes a pseudogene. CDR3 length equals 16 residues. CDR3: CASSNLRVGGNTEAFF. The DNA of the CDR3 is TGTGCCAGCAGCAACCTCAGGGTAGGAGGGAACACTGAAGCTTTCTTT.

V is TRBV7-9 and J is TRBJ2-7; 8 bases align to TRBD1. CDR1 SEHNR and CDR2 FQNEAQ come from the germline V gene (reference sequence). J was trimmed by 7 bases and V by 0 bases; bases with no gene match: 8. The CDR3 loop spans 15 amino acids. As DNA, the CDR3 is TGTGCCAGCAGCTTAGCTGGGGGCAGGGGGCCTGAGCAGTACTTC. Translation gives CASSLAGGRGPEQYF.

Regarding this clone: This is likely an artifact of a read error, given a far larger clone one base away. The chain is built from TRBV7-8 and TRBJ1-1; D gene unclear. Per the germline V gene, CDR1 is SGHVS and CDR2 is FQNEAQ. This CDR3 has 13 amino acids. Trimming cost V 6 bases and J 1 base, with 9 bases left between them. CDR3 sequence: CASRREGNTEAFF. For the CDR3, the DNA is TGTGCCAGCAGACGGGAAGGGAACACTGAAGCTTTCTTT.

The rearrangement links TRBV5-1 to TRBJ2-3; perhaps TRBD2 as D (6 bases). Deletions cut 0 bases from V and 4 bases from J, with 12 bases between. CDR3 length: 15 residues. Per the germline V gene, CDR1 is SGHRS and CDR2 is YFSETQ. The CDR3 DNA reads as TGCGCCAGCAGCTTGGAAGGACGGGAGTCAGATACGCAGTATTTT. The encoded protein is CASSLEGRESDTQYF.

The V and J genes are TRBV5-1 and TRBJ2-7; 9 bases fit TRBD2. The junction had 12 bases not matched to a gene; V was cut back by 2 bases and J by 3 bases. The CDR3 consists of 17 residues. The V gene's germline CDR1 is SGHRS and CDR2 YFSETQ. The CDR3 DNA reads TGCGCCAGCAGCTTTGGGAGGGTAGCGGGAGCCAACTACGAGCAGTACTTC. The encoded protein is CASSFGRVAGANYEQYF.

The genes are TRBV11-2 and TRBJ1-5; weak D call: TRBD1 (6 bases). The CDR3 is made up of 17 amino acids. V was clipped by 1 base and J by 4 bases, with 17 bases between them. From germline, CDR1 is SGHAT and CDR2 FQNNGV. The CDR3 DNA is TGTGCCAGCAGCTTAGTGGCGGGGGGCAATCGAAATCAGCCCCAGCATTTT. It specifies CASSLVAGGNRNQPQHF.

Details on this clone: With a far larger clone one base away, a read error is the likely cause. The same CDR3 is also encoded by other DNA sequences in this sample. The J gene is TRBJ2-5, the V gene TRBV30, with unresolved D. The CDR3 length is 14 residues. V dropped 3 bases and J dropped 1 base, with 12 bases sitting between them. The germline V gene has CDR1 GTSNPN and CDR2 SVGIG (reference sequence). The CDR3 DNA reads as TGTGCCTGGAGACCCGGTACCGCCCAAGAGACCCAGTACTTC. Protein: CAWRPGTAQETQYF.

The chain carries TRBV7-6 and TRBJ2-2; 9 nucleotides line up with TRBD1. This CDR3 has 17 amino acids. The V gene end was trimmed by 4 bases and the J gene end by 0 bases; junction bases not matched to a gene: 6. In germline, CDR1 is SGHVS, CDR2 FNYEAQ. Written as DNA, the CDR3 is TGTGCCAGCAGCTCCCAACAGGGGGCAACGAACACCGGGGAGCTGTTTTTT. Its protein is CASSSQQGATNTGELFF.

Worth noting for this clone: One junction end does not reproduce the germline sequence, and a read error may be involved. The J gene is TRBJ2-5, the V gene TRBV5-1; the D gene is possibly TRBD2 (5 bases). This CDR3 comprises 13 residues. The germline CDR1 and CDR2 sequences are SGHRS and YFSETQ. The CDR3 DNA reads as TGCGCCAGCAGCTTGGTCGTGGGAGAGGCCCAGTACTTC. Amino acid sequence: CASSLVVGEAQYF.